What follows are 23 T cell receptor beta chains derived from one specimen sequenced in a study of blood T cell repertoires in COVID-19. Using immunoSEQ multiplex PCR, the repertoire was profiled, and TCRdb retains in-frame clones only, with some absent. The sample yields roughly 52,000 clones, 82% seen once. Specimen: peripheral blood. These receptors all stem from an older man with COVID-19, enrolled during active disease.

V and J are TRBV21-1 and TRBJ2-7; TRBD2, the table's D call, was not compared with the DNA. TRBV21-1 is termed a pseudogene. The CDR3 is 11 amino acids. CDR3 amino acids: CASALAGVPHV. The CDR3 nucleotides are TGTGCCAGCGCCCTAGCGGGAGTTCCGCACGTC.

V gene TRBV19 combines with J gene TRBJ1-5; TRBD1 aligns across 9 bases. The CDR3 consists of 18 residues. Germline values: CDR1 LNHDA, CDR2 SQIVND (reference sequence). Trimming took 7 bases from V and 7 from J; bases not matched to a gene: 20. The CDR3 DNA follows: TGTGCCAGTACCGAGCGTGGGACAGGGACGAGCGGTAACCAGCCCCAGCATTTT. It encodes CASTERGTGTSGNQPQHF. Supplemented by reference TRBV19 and TRBJ1-5, the full variable domain reads DGGITQSPKYLFRKEGQNVTLSCEQNLNHDAMYWYRQDPGQGLRLIYYSQIVNDFQKGDIAEGYSVSREKKESFPLTVTSAQKNPTAFYLCASTERGTGTSGNQPQHFGDGTRLSIL.

The chain employs TRBV7-3 and TRBJ2-1; weak D call: TRBD2 (7 bases). This CDR3 is built from 16 residues. Germline CDR1 reads SGHTA; CDR2 reads FQGTGA. Trimming took off 1 base at V and 7 bases at J, with 17 bases between the two ends. The CDR3 here is CASSLSGTGGSNEQFF. The DNA of the CDR3 is TGTGCCAGCAGCTTAAGTGGTACGGGGGGCAGTAATGAGCAGTTCTTC. Based on the CDR3 plus reference TRBV7-3 and TRBJ2-1, the full variable domain is GAGVSQTPSNKVTEKGKYVELRCDPISGHTALYWYRQSLGQGPEFLIYFQGTGAADDSGLPNDRFFAVRPEGSVSTLKIQRTERGDSAVYLCASSLSGTGGSNEQFFGPGTRLTVL.

V usage is TRBV3-1 (or the pseudogene TRBV3-2) and J usage is TRBJ1-6, with D hard to call. The CDR3 has 15 residues. V dropped 2 bases and J dropped 7 bases, with 12 bases sitting between them. Germline CDR1 is LGHDT and CDR2 is YNNKEL (reference sequence). The CDR3 is CASSQLVVSNSPLHF. CDR3 nucleotides: TGTGCCAGCAGCCAATTAGTAGTTTCGAATTCACCCCTCCACTTT.

This clone was counted a single time. The V gene is TRBV6-5, the J gene TRBJ1-2; 8 bases align to TRBD1. The CDR3 has 15 amino acids. Trimming cost V 10 bases and J 1 base; bases outside gene matches: 11. Germline assignment: CDR1 MNHEY and CDR2 SVGAGI. The chain's CDR3 is CATFRGTGGNYGYTF. In DNA, the CDR3 is TGTGCCACATTCAGAGGGACAGGCGGTAACTATGGCTACACCTTC.

V is TRBV4-1 and J is TRBJ2-5; 12 bases match TRBD2. There are 15 residues in the CDR3. Trimming at V came to 3 bases and at J to 6 bases, leaving 5 bases not matched to a gene. Germline lookup yields CDR1 MGHRA and CDR2 YSYEKL. DNA for the CDR3: TGCGCCAGCAGCCACCGACTAGCGGGAGTCCAGACCCAGTACTTC. Its protein is CASSHRLAGVQTQYF.

This chain uses TRBV5-1 with TRBJ2-5; TRBD2 agrees at 14 bases. The J segment lost 5 bases and the V segment lost 4 bases, leaving 10 bases of the junction unmatched. Per germline, CDR1 SGHRS and CDR2 YFSETQ. CDR3 length equals 17 residues. The CDR3 nucleotides read TGCGCCAGCAGCCCCGGACTAGCGGGGGGTCGCAAGGAGACCCAGTACTTC. Protein product: CASSPGLAGGRKETQYF.

The rearrangement links TRBV18 to TRBJ2-1; 12 bases are shared with TRBD2. Germline CDR1 and CDR2: KGHSH and LQKENI. Trimming at V came to 3 bases and at J to 6 bases, leaving 9 bases not matched to a gene. This CDR3 comprises 17 residues. The CDR3 here is CASSPARTSGISNEQFF. The CDR3 coding sequence is TGTGCCAGCTCACCCGCTCGGACTAGCGGGATCTCCAATGAGCAGTTCTTC.

J is TRBJ2-5 and V is TRBV7-2; the D gene is possibly TRBD2 (5 bases). Germline V CDR1 and CDR2: SGHTA, FQGNSA. This CDR3 region has 14 residues. V was cut by 5 bases and J by 7 bases, with 17 bases left in between. The CDR3: CASSPLLRGGTQYF. CDR3 nucleotides: TGTGCCAGCAGCCCTTTGCTTCGAGGAGGGACCCAGTACTTC.

The gene calls are TRBV9 and TRBJ1-1; TRBD1 might be the D (5 bases). Germline V gene sequence: CDR1 SGDLS, CDR2 YYNGEE. Trimming shortened V by 0 bases and J by 7 bases, and 16 bases separated the two germline ends. This CDR3 contains 15 residues. The CDR3 sequence is CASSVGAAEQVEAFF. The CDR3 bases are TGTGCCAGCAGCGTAGGTGCGGCCGAACAGGTTGAAGCTTTCTTT.

V gene TRBV12-3 or TRBV12-4 combines with J gene TRBJ1-1; D may be TRBD1 (5 bases). V dropped 2 bases and J dropped 11 bases, with 9 bases sitting between them. The CDR3 sequence is 11 residues long. The CDR3 bases are TGTGCCAGCAGTTTACGCGGGGACGCTTTCTTT. Protein: CASSLRGDAFF.

The gene calls are TRBV5-4 and TRBJ2-2; 14 bases agree with TRBD2. The CDR3 contains 16 residues. Trimming removed 4 bases from V and 4 bases from J; junction bases left unmatched: 3. Germline CDR1 and CDR2: SGHNT and YYREEE (reference sequence). The CDR3 protein is CASSQGLAGVTGELFF. CDR3 DNA: TGTGCCAGCAGCCAGGGACTAGCGGGAGTCACCGGGGAGCTGTTTTTT.

This sequence joins TRBV18 and TRBJ1-5, with TRBD1 as a possible D gene (5 bases). Per the germline V gene, CDR1 is KGHSH and CDR2 is LQKENI. V was trimmed by 0 bases and J by 7 bases, leaving 10 bases between them. The CDR3 extends over 14 amino acids. The chain's CDR3 is CASSPPGGEQPQHF. In nucleotides, the CDR3 is TGTGCCAGCTCACCACCGGGGGGGGAACAGCCCCAGCATTTT.

This sequence joins TRBV4-2 and TRBJ2-7; D is unclear. The V end lost 1 base, the J end lost 0 bases, and 7 bases lay between the germline ends. The CDR3 is 14 amino acids. Germline CDR1 is LGHNA and CDR2 is YNFKEQ. CDR3: CASSQGQNSYEQYF. Here the CDR3 DNA reads TGTGCCAGCAGCCAAGGCCAGAACTCCTACGAGCAGTACTTC.

J is TRBJ1-1 and V is TRBV11-3, with TRBD1 as a possible D gene (6 bases). The CDR3 consists of 14 residues. CDR1 is SGHNT, CDR2 YENEEA, per germline. V gave up 5 bases and J gave up 3 bases, with 13 bases separating them. The DNA of the CDR3 is TGTGCCAGCAGCCGACGGACAGAGGACACTGAAGCTTTCTTT. This gives the protein CASSRRTEDTEAFF.

V and J are TRBV15 and TRBJ1-1, with D possibly matching TRBD1 (5 bases). CDR3 length: 15 residues. The V end lost 5 bases, the J end lost 4 bases, and 17 bases lay between the germline ends. Germline V lookup: CDR1 LNHNV, CDR2 YYDKDF (reference sequence). CDR3 protein: CATSPSLGGGTEAFF. Here the CDR3 DNA reads TGTGCCACCAGCCCGTCTCTGGGGGGGGGCACTGAAGCTTTCTTT. The full variable domain, with the rest looked up from reference TRBV15 and TRBJ1-1, is DAMVIQNPRYQVTQFGKPVTLSCSQTLNHNVMYWYQQKSSQAPKLLFHYYDKDFNNEADTPDNFQSRRPNTSFCFLDIRSPGLGDTAMYLCATSPSLGGGTEAFFGQGTRLTVV.

This clone was detected once. V usage is TRBV28 and J usage is TRBJ1-4; perhaps TRBD1 as D (6 bases). The CDR3 totals 16 residues. Trimming removed 1 base at V and 8 bases at J, with 17 bases between. The V gene's germline CDR1 is MDHEN and CDR2 SYDVKM. CDR3 sequence: CASSLSTGYLVEKLFF. DNA of the CDR3: TGTGCCAGCAGTTTATCTACAGGGTACTTGGTGGAAAAACTGTTTTTT.

The rearrangement uses TRBV7-6 and TRBJ1-1, with TRBD1 as a possible D gene (6 bases). CDR1 is SGHVS, CDR2 FNYEAQ, per germline. The ends were cut back, 5 bases at V and 1 base at J, with 17 bases in the middle. The CDR3 loop spans 16 amino acids. CDR3 region: CASSPQGVNTNTEAFF. The CDR3 nucleotides are TGTGCCAGCAGCCCACAGGGTGTCAACACGAACACTGAAGCTTTCTTT.

The table lists this clone with a count of one. The chain joins TRBV18 to TRBJ2-1, with 8 bases fitting TRBD2. Per germline, CDR1 KGHSH and CDR2 LQKENI. This CDR3 spans 16 amino acids. Germline trimming cut 3 bases from V and 2 bases from J; bases unmatched to any gene: 6. The DNA for the CDR3 is TGTGCCAGCTCACCTAATGGAGCGGGAGCCTACAATGAGCAGTTCTTC. It encodes CASSPNGAGAYNEQFF.

This clone occurred once. The rearrangement joins TRBV28 to TRBJ1-2, with 10 bases identical to TRBD1. CDR1 is MDHEN and CDR2 is SYDVKM in the germline V gene. V lost 6 bases to trimming and J lost 7 bases; unmatched junction nucleotides: 8. The length of the CDR3 is 14 residues. CDR3 amino acids: CASSTKGQGTGYTF. The DNA of the CDR3 is TGTGCCAGCAGCACCAAGGGACAGGGGACTGGCTACACCTTC.

The chain recombines TRBV19 with TRBJ1-4, with D maybe TRBD1 (5 bases). Per germline, CDR1 LNHDA and CDR2 SQIVND (reference sequence). The CDR3 has 15 amino acids. Trimming cost V 4 bases and J 3 bases, with 12 bases left between them. CDR3 region: CASSTGRGANEKLFF. CDR3 nucleotide sequence: TGTGCCAGTAGTACAGGGAGGGGTGCTAATGAAAAACTGTTTTTT.

This rearrangement joins TRBV6-6 to TRBJ2-1; 7 nucleotides line up with TRBD1. This CDR3 spans 15 amino acids. Germline lookup yields CDR1 MNHNY and CDR2 SVGAGI (reference sequence). Germline trimming cut 5 bases from V and 3 bases from J; bases unmatched to any gene: 7. As DNA, the CDR3 is TGTGCCAGCAGTCGATCGGGACAGCTCTACAATGAGCAGTTCTTC. The encoded protein is CASSRSGQLYNEQFF.

The chain combines TRBV7-9 with TRBJ2-7, with D possibly TRBD2 on 5 matching bases. The CDR3 consists of 13 residues. V dropped 5 bases and J dropped 0 bases, with 8 bases sitting between them. From germline, CDR1 is SEHNR and CDR2 FQNEAQ (reference sequence). CDR3 amino acids: CASSLSGSYEQYV. CDR3 sequence (DNA): TGTGCCAGCAGCCTAAGCGGCTCCTACGAGCAGTACGTC.